This T cell receptor (beta chain) came from a study of control samples from healthy donors and cancer patients (TCRdb year 2020). As to this clone: No antigen is known for it. Per-base quality was not reported, and no clone a single base away is much larger than it.

The V end loses 5 bases and the J end loses 6 bases, and a stretch of 22 bases separates them. Per the germline V gene, SGHTA is the CDR1 and FQGTGA is the CDR2. Taken from cysteine to phenylalanine, the CDR3 has 17 residues. The kept DNA is CDR3 alone, 51 bases in frame from the first base. Library method: the immunoSEQ multiplex PCR assay. TCRdb obtained this table from immuneACCESS and retained in-frame rearrangements with V and J assigned. These tables miss some clones; where compared with another copy, unresolved V genes account for less than half of the shortfall, and the remainder is unexplained. This sample lists some 410,000 clones; approximately 90% were detected once. The top ten hold around 6.8% of the sample.

The sequence was collected from a man in his forties with head and neck cancer. Sequenced input: PBMCs. The sequence is built from TRBV7-3 and TRBJ2-2; the D gene lacks a confident call. The DNA sequence is TGTGCCAGCAGCCCTGGGCGGTGGGGTATATCGGCCGGGGAGCTGTTTTTT. This sequence encodes CASSPGRWGISAGELFF.